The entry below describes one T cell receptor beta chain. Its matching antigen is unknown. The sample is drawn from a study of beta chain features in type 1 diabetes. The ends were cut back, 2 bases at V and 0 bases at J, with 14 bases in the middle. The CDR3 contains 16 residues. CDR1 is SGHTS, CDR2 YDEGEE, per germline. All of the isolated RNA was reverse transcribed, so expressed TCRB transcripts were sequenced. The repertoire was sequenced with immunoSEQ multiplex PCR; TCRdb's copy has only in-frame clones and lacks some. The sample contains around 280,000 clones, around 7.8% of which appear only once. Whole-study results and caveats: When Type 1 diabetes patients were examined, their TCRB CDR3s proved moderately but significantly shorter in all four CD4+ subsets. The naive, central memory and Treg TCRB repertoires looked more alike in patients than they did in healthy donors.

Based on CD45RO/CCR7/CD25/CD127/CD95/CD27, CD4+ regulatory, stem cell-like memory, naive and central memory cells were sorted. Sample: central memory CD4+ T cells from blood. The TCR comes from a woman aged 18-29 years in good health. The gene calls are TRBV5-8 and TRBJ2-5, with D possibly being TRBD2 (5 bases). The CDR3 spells CASSFQRSRYQETQYF. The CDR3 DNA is TGTGCCAGCAGCTTCCAGCGGAGCCGGTACCAAGAGACCCAGTACTTC.